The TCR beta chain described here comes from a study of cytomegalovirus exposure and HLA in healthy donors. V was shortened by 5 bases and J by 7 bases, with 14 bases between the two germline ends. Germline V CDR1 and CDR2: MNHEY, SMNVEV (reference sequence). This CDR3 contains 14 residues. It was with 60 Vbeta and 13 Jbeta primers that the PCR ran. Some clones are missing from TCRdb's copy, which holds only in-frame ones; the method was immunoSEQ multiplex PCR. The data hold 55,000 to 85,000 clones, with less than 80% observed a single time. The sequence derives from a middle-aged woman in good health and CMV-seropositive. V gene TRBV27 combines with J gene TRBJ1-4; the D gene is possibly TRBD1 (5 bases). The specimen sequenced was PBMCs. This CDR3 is CASSPRRTSEKLFF. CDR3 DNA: TGTGCCAGCAGTCCTCGAAGGACAAGTGAAAAACTGTTTTTT.